This TCR beta chain came from a study of T cells expressing NK-cell markers. The CDR3 consists of 15 residues. Germline assignment: CDR1 MGHRA and CDR2 YSYEKL. From the 5' RACE reads, TCRdb lists one entry per CDR3 protein and no DNA. This sample's table has around 470,000 distinct CDR3 sequences. The chain couples TRBV4-1 to TRBJ1-6; no DNA is available, so the TRBD1 call from TCRdb remains unchecked. What was sequenced was blood T cells: a sorted CD56 or NKG2C T cell subset, CD4+ or CD8+ T cells, or bulk PBMC T cells (not recorded which). The receptor's source is a woman aged 50 to 60 in good health. The CDR3: CASSQDFGGRSPLHF.